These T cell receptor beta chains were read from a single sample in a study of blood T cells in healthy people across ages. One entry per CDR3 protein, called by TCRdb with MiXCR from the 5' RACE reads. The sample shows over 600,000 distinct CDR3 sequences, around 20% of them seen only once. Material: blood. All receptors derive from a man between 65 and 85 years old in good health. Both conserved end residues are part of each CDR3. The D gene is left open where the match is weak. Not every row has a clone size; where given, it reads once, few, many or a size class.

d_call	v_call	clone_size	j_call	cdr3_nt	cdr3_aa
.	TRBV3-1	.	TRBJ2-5	TGTGCCAGCAGCCACCCAAGGGGGGTGGAGACCCAGTACTTC	CASSHPRGVETQYF
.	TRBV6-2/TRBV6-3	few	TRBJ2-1	TGTGCCAGCGGTTACATCGGAGAGCAGTTCTTC	CASGYIGEQFF
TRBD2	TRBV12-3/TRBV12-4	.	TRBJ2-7	TGTGCCAGCAGTTTGGGACTAGCGGGAGGTACGACCTACGAGCAGTACTTC	CASSLGLAGGTTYEQYF
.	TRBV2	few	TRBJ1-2	TGTGCCAGCAGTGCACAGGATTCCTATGGCTACACCTTC	CASSAQDSYGYTF
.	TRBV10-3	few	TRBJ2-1	TGTGCCATCAGTGAGTCGGGCGTTAGCAGCTCCTACAATGAGCAGTTCTTC	CAISESGVSSSYNEQFF
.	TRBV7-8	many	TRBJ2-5	TGTGCCAGCAGTCGCATCCAAGAGACCCAGTACTTC	CASSRIQETQYF
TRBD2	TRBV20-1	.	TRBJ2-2	TGCAGTGCCTCCGACGCTAGCGGGAGTTCCGGGGAGCTGTTTTTT	CSASDASGSSGELFF
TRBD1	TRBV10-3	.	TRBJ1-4	TGTGCCATCAGCTGGACAGGAGGTAGAGAAAAACTGTTTTTT	CAISWTGGREKLFF
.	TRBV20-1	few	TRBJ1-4	TGCAGTGCTACCAGGGGCGGGAAGGCTAATGAAAAACTGTTTTTT	CSATRGGKANEKLFF
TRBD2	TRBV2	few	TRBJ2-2	TGTGCCAGCAGTGAAACTAGCGTGGGCGGGGAGCTGTTTTTT	CASSETSVGGELFF
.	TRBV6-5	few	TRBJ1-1	TGTGCCAGCAGTTACTATGGGGAGAACACTGAAGCTTTCTTT	CASSYYGENTEAFF
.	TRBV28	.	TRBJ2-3	TGTGCCAGCAGCTCTGAGGACTACGCGGATACGCAGTATTTT	CASSSEDYADTQYF
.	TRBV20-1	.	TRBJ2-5	TGCAGTGCTAGACCGTTGCCCTCACAAGAGACCCAGTACTTC	CSARPLPSQETQYF
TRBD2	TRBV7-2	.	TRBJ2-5	TGTGCCAGCAGCTTACAATTCGCTAGCGGGCAAGAGACCCAGCACTTC	CASSLQFASGQETQHF
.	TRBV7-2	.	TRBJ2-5	TGTGCCAGCAGCGGGAGTTCTTTAGAGACCCAGTACTTC	CASSGSSLETQYF
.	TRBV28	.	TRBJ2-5	TGTGCCAGCAGTGCGAACCTGAAGTACCAAGAGACCCAGTACTTC	CASSANLKYQETQYF
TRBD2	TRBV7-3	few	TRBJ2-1	TGTGCCAGCAGCACCCGGGGGGGACTAGCGGGGAATGAGCAGTTCTTC	CASSTRGGLAGNEQFF
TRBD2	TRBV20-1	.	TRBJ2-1	TGCAGTGCTAGACGAGCGGGAGGACGAGATGAGCAGTTCTTC	CSARRAGGRDEQFF
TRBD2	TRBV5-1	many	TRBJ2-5	TGCGCCAGCAGCTTGTCTAGCGGGAGAGGAGGGGAGACCCAGTACTTC	CASSLSSGRGGETQYF
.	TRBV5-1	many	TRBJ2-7	TGCGCCAGCAGCGGGGGGACCCACAGGGAACTGTACGAGCAGTACTTC	CASSGGTHRELYEQYF
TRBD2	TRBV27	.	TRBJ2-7	TGTGCCAGCAGTTTTAGCGGGAGGGCCGCCGAGCAGTACTTC	CASSFSGRAAEQYF
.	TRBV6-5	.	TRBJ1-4	TGTGCCAGCAGTTCTGATGCAGGGGTTAATGAAAAACTGTTTTTT	CASSSDAGVNEKLFF
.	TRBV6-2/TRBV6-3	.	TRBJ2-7	TGTGCCAGCAGTTACCGAGGTAGCGCGAATTACTACGAGCAGTACTTC	CASSYRGSANYYEQYF
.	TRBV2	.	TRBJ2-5	TGTGCCAGCAGTGAATTCGGGAAGGCAGAGACCCAGTACTTC	CASSEFGKAETQYF
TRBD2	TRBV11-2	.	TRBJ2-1	TGTGCCAGCAGCAAGGGACTAGCGGGCAATGAGCAGTTCTTC	CASSKGLAGNEQFF
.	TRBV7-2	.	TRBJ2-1	TGTGCCAGCAGTTTTCGGAACTACAATGAGCAGTTCTTC	CASSFRNYNEQFF
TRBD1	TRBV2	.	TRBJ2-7	TGTGCCAGCGGGGACAGATACTACGAGCAGTACTTC	CASGDRYYEQYF
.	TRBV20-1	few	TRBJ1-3	TGCAGTGCCCACCAGGGTAGCTCTGGAAACACCATATATTTT	CSAHQGSSGNTIYF
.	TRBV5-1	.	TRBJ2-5	TGCGCCAGCAGCAGGAGTGGAACGGGAGAAGAGACCCAGTACTTC	CASSRSGTGEETQYF
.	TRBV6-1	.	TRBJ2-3	TGTGCCAGCAGCCCCAGGGTAGCTACTAGCACAGATACGCAGTATTTT	CASSPRVATSTDTQYF
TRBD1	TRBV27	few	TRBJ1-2	TGTGCCAGCAGTTCCCCTGGGACAGGGCACTATGGCTACACCTTC	CASSSPGTGHYGYTF
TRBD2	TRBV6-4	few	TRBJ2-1	TGTGCCAGCAGTGCAGGGTTTAGCGGGAGGGCCTACACTGAGCAGTTCTTC	CASSAGFSGRAYTEQFF
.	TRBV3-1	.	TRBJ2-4	TGTGCCAGCAGCCTCGTGGGCAAAAACATTCAGTACTTC	CASSLVGKNIQYF
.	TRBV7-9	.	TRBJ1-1	TGTGCCAGCAGGATTCTGAACACTGAAGCTTTCTTT	CASRILNTEAFF
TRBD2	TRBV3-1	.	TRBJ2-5	TGTGCCAGCAGCCAAGATCCTAGCGGGAGGGATCCCCAGTACTTC	CASSQDPSGRDPQYF
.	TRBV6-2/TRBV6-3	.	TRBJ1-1	TGTGCCAGCACCAATTTTCCGGGGACTGGAGCTTTCTTT	CASTNFPGTGAFF
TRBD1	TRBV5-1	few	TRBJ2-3	TGCGCCAGCAGCTTGGATCAGGCCAGGGGGACAGATACGCAGTATTTT	CASSLDQARGTDTQYF
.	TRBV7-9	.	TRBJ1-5	TGTGCCAGCAGCCCGGCGGGTGGCGGCAATCAGCCCCAGCATTTT	CASSPAGGGNQPQHF
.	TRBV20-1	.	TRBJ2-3	TGCAGTGCCTTGACAGGAATTGCCACAGATACGCAGTATTTT	CSALTGIATDTQYF
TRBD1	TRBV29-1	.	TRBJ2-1	TGCACCTATCTAACCTACAGGGGAGATGAGCAGTTCTTC	CTYLTYRGDEQFF
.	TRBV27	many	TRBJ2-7	TGTGCCAGCAGTTTAAGCGGCGAGCAGTACTTC	CASSLSGEQYF
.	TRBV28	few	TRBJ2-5	TGTGCCAGCAGTTTCGGGCGGTCACGCAATGAGCAATTCTTC	CASSFGRSRNEQFF
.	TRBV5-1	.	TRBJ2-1	TGCGCCAGCAGCTTGGGACTAGTGGATGAGCAGTTCTTC	CASSLGLVDEQFF
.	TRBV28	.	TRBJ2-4	TGTGCCAGCAGCCTCGCGACGAACATTCAGTACTTC	CASSLATNIQYF
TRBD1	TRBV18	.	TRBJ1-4	TGTGCCAGCTCACGTGTAGGGGGCGAAGAGGAAAAACTGTTTTTT	CASSRVGGEEEKLFF
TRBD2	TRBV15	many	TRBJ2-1	TGTGCCACCAGCGGAGTGAGAAGCGGGAGGGAAAATGAGCAGTTCTTC	CATSGVRSGRENEQFF